The 24 T cell receptor beta chains below were found in one sample sequenced in a study of blood T cell repertoires in COVID-19. This table comes from immunoSEQ multiplex PCR, and its TCRdb copy is limited to in-frame clones, with some not included. The sample has around 120,000 clones, 69% seen once; the top ten hold approximately 2.1%. Sequenced sample: peripheral blood. The receptors here all came from a woman aged 70-85 years with acute or convalescent COVID-19.

This clone was counted only a few times. The CDR3 region is CASRFSTGLGELFF. In DNA, the CDR3 is TGTGCCAGCAGATTCTCGACAGGGCTCGGGGAGCTGTTTTTT. The gene calls are TRBV5-6 and TRBJ2-2; 7 bases fit TRBD1. Trimming cost V 5 bases and J 7 bases; bases outside gene matches: 8. CDR1 is SGHDT, CDR2 YYEEEE, per germline. The CDR3 contains 14 residues.

This sequence joins TRBV9 and TRBJ2-7; the match to TRBD1 covers 10 bases. This CDR3 has 15 residues. V lost 3 bases to trimming and J lost 7 bases; unmatched junction nucleotides: 10. Germline V gene data show CDR1 as SGDLS and CDR2 as YYNGEE. CDR3 protein: CASSAIDRGREEQYF. In DNA, the CDR3 is TGTGCCAGCAGCGCCATTGACAGGGGGCGCGAAGAGCAGTACTTC.

V gene TRBV6-2 or TRBV6-3 combines with J gene TRBJ1-5; no reliable D call. Germline assignment: CDR1 MNHEY and CDR2 SVGEGT. Trimming removed 2 bases at V and 3 bases at J, with 14 bases between. The length of the CDR3 is 16 residues. The DNA for the CDR3 is TGTGCCAGCAGTTACCCACCGAGGCGAAACAATCAGCCCCAGCATTTT. It is translated as CASSYPPRRNNQPQHF.

V and J are TRBV28 and TRBJ1-2; D is uncertain. Germline V gives CDR1 MDHEN, CDR2 SYDVKM. The germline V and J ends were trimmed by 6 bases and 4 bases, with 6 bases remaining between them. The CDR3 is 11 amino acids. The CDR3 nucleotides read TGTGCCAGCAGGGCTAGCTATGGCTACACCTTC. Its protein product is CASRASYGYTF.

The J gene is TRBJ1-1, the V gene TRBV5-4; 8 nucleotides align to TRBD1. The CDR3 length is 13 residues. Trimming cost V 5 bases and J 6 bases; bases outside gene matches: 6. The germline V gene encodes CDR1 SGHNT and CDR2 YYREEE (reference sequence). The CDR3, as DNA: TGTGCCAGCAGACAGACAGGGGACTCTGAAGCTTTCTTT. Translating gives CASRQTGDSEAFF.

This clone has more than one count but fewer than ten. The J gene is TRBJ2-7, the V gene TRBV2; the D is unclear. CDR1 and CDR2 (germline): SNHLY, FYNNEI. V was trimmed by 4 bases and J by 3 bases, leaving 4 bases between them. The CDR3 length is 11 residues. CDR3 DNA: TGTGCCAGCAGTGCAGTCTACGAGCAGTACTTC. The encoded protein is CASSAVYEQYF.

This chain links TRBV10-3 with TRBJ2-2, with D possibly TRBD2 on 7 matching bases. This CDR3 is built from 19 residues. V lost 6 bases and J lost 3, with 26 bases in between. The germline CDR1 and CDR2 sequences are ENHRY and SYGVKD. CDR3 in DNA: TGTGCCATCAGATTGGAGGGGGGGGCGAGAGTCGGGTACACCGGGGAGCTGTTTTTT. Translated, it gives CAIRLEGGARVGYTGELFF.

This CDR3 reads CSASDAQGAGELFF. CDR3 nucleotides: TGCAGTGCTAGTGACGCACAGGGTGCCGGGGAGCTGTTTTTT. The V gene is TRBV20-1, the J gene TRBJ2-2; possibly TRBD1 for D (6 bases). The germline gives CDR1 DFQATT, CDR2 SNEGSKA (reference sequence). This CDR3 has 14 amino acids. Trimming removed 3 bases from V and 6 bases from J, with 14 bases in between.

V usage is TRBV5-1 and J usage is TRBJ1-4; D is undetermined. CDR3 size: 15 residues. CDR1 is SGHRS and CDR2 is YFSETQ in the germline V gene. V gave up 5 bases and J gave up 0 bases, with 11 bases separating them. The CDR3 DNA reads as TGCGCCAGCAGAATCTACAGTGCAACTAATGAAAAACTGTTTTTT. Protein sequence: CASRIYSATNEKLFF.

The chain links TRBV25-1 to TRBJ2-1; 14 bases map to TRBD2. J lost 8 bases, V lost 2 bases, and 5 bases had no gene match. Per germline, CDR1 MGHDK and CDR2 SYGVNS. The CDR3 runs to 16 residues. This CDR3 is CASSEGGTSGSHEQFF. In DNA form, the CDR3 reads TGTGCCAGCAGTGAAGGGGGGACTAGCGGGAGTCATGAGCAGTTCTTC.

This clone was picked up a small number of times. The chain links TRBV19 to TRBJ1-5, with D possibly TRBD1 on 6 matching bases. Germline lookup yields CDR1 LNHDA and CDR2 SQIVND (reference sequence). The CDR3 spans 15 residues. Trimming took 7 bases from V and 3 from J, leaving 16 bases between them. DNA of the CDR3: TGTGCCAGTAAAGCGAGGGGGATGGACAATCAGCCCCAGCATTTT. Translating it yields CASKARGMDNQPQHF.

The chain couples TRBV10-3 to TRBJ2-2; 11 nucleotides align to TRBD1. The CDR3 has 16 residues. The germline V gene encodes CDR1 ENHRY and CDR2 SYGVKD. V lost 5 bases to trimming and J lost 3 bases; unmatched junction nucleotides: 5. The CDR3 DNA sequence: TGTGCCATCAGTCGTGGGACAGGGGGAGACACCGGGGAGCTGTTTTTT. It specifies CAISRGTGGDTGELFF.

The chain carries TRBV21-1 and TRBJ1-1; the table names TRBD1, a call not compared with the DNA. TRBV21-1 is classified as a pseudogene. The CDR3 is 15 residues long. The CDR3 here is CASSADRGRTTEAFF. The CDR3 coding sequence is TGTGCCAGCAGCGCAGACAGGGGGCGGACCACTGAAGCTTTCTTT.

This sequence joins TRBV2 and TRBJ2-5; 8 bases are shared with TRBD1. The CDR3 has 15 residues. Trimming took 8 bases from V and 7 from J; bases not matched to a gene: 15. CDR1 is SNHLY and CDR2 is FYNNEI in the germline V gene. CDR3 nucleotide sequence: TGTGCCAGCTCGATTACAGGGGGATCCTCCGGGACCCAGTACTTC. Its protein product is CASSITGGSSGTQYF.

This chain uses TRBV5-6 with TRBJ2-5; 7 nucleotides match TRBD1. The CDR3 spans 13 residues. Germline V CDR1 and CDR2: SGHDT, YYEEEE. V lost 3 bases and J lost 7; bases outside the gene matches: 6. As DNA, the CDR3 is TGTGCCAGCAGCTCCACAGGGGTGGGGACCCAGTACTTC. As protein: CASSSTGVGTQYF.

This chain links TRBV5-4 with TRBJ2-2; a weak D match, TRBD1 (6 bases). Germline V gene sequence: CDR1 SGHNT, CDR2 YYREEE (reference sequence). V was shortened by 4 bases and J by 0 bases, with 10 bases between the two germline ends. The CDR3 totals 15 residues. CDR3: CASSPTGANTGELFF. CDR3 DNA sequence: TGTGCCAGCAGCCCGACAGGCGCGAACACCGGGGAGCTGTTTTTT.

The V and J genes are TRBV27 and TRBJ2-5, with a weak D call TRBD1 (6 bases). V was clipped by 5 bases and J by 6 bases, with 22 bases between them. Germline V gene data show CDR1 as MNHEY and CDR2 as SMNVEV (reference sequence). The CDR3 extends over 16 amino acids. The CDR3: CASSTARQGMSKTQYF. CDR3 coding DNA: TGTGCCAGCAGTACGGCCCGGCAGGGGATGAGTAAGACCCAGTACTTC.

There are a few counts of this clone. CDR3: CASSYYTYEQYF. The DNA of the CDR3 is TGTGCCAGCAGCTACTACACCTACGAGCAGTACTTC. The chain links TRBV11-3 to TRBJ2-7, with D unclear. The CDR3 covers 12 residues. The germline V and J ends were trimmed by 4 bases and 2 bases, with 6 bases remaining between them. Germline V gene lookup returns CDR1 SGHNT and CDR2 YENEEA.

This rearrangement joins TRBV19 to TRBJ1-2, with a weak D call TRBD1 (5 bases). Germline assignment: CDR1 LNHDA and CDR2 SQIVND (reference sequence). Trimming left V 5 bases short and J 8 bases short, with 18 bases between. The CDR3 has 14 amino acids. The CDR3 reads CASSPQSRGDGYTF. DNA of the CDR3: TGTGCCAGTAGTCCCCAGTCTAGGGGCGACGGCTACACCTTC.

The genes are TRBV5-1 and TRBJ2-7, with TRBD2 matching 7 bases. V was clipped by 2 bases and J by 2 bases; unmatched bases: 10. CDR1 is SGHRS and CDR2 is YFSETQ in the germline V gene. The CDR3 length is 16 residues. CDR3 sequence: CASSLKGLAATYEQYF. The CDR3 DNA reads TGCGCCAGCAGCTTAAAAGGGCTAGCGGCAACCTACGAGCAGTACTTC.

V is TRBV20-1 and J is TRBJ2-5, with TRBD2 as a possible D gene (6 bases). Trimming shortened V by 2 bases and J by 5 bases, and 6 bases separated the two germline ends. The germline V gene has CDR1 DFQATT and CDR2 SNEGSKA (reference sequence). The CDR3 has 11 residues. The CDR3 DNA reads as TGCAGTGCTAGACGGGGGGAGACCCAGTACTTC. It translates to CSARRGETQYF.

The V gene is TRBV29-1, the J gene TRBJ2-2; no definite D call. From germline, CDR1 is SQVTM and CDR2 ANQGSEA. V lost 2 bases and J lost 1, with 2 bases in between. The CDR3 runs to 12 residues. The CDR3 DNA reads TGCAGCGTTGAACGGAACACCGGGGAGCTGTTTTTT. Translating it yields CSVERNTGELFF.

The rearrangement joins TRBV3-1 (or the pseudogene TRBV3-2) to TRBJ2-7; maybe TRBD2 (7 bases). This CDR3 comprises 14 residues. V was clipped by 0 bases and J by 7 bases, with 13 bases between them. Looked up from germline, CDR1 is LGHDT and CDR2 is YNNKEL (reference sequence). The DNA of the CDR3 is TGTGCCAGCAGCCAAGATTACGGGGGGCGGGAGCAGTACTTC. It is translated as CASSQDYGGREQYF.

The chain links TRBV11-2 to TRBJ1-3; D unresolved. The germline gives CDR1 SGHAT, CDR2 FQNNGV. V was cut by 7 bases and J by 0 bases, with 13 bases left in between. The CDR3 extends over 15 amino acids. This chain's CDR3 is CASTLGVVSGNTIYF. The DNA of the CDR3 is TGTGCCAGCACCCTCGGGGTTGTCTCTGGAAACACCATATATTTT.